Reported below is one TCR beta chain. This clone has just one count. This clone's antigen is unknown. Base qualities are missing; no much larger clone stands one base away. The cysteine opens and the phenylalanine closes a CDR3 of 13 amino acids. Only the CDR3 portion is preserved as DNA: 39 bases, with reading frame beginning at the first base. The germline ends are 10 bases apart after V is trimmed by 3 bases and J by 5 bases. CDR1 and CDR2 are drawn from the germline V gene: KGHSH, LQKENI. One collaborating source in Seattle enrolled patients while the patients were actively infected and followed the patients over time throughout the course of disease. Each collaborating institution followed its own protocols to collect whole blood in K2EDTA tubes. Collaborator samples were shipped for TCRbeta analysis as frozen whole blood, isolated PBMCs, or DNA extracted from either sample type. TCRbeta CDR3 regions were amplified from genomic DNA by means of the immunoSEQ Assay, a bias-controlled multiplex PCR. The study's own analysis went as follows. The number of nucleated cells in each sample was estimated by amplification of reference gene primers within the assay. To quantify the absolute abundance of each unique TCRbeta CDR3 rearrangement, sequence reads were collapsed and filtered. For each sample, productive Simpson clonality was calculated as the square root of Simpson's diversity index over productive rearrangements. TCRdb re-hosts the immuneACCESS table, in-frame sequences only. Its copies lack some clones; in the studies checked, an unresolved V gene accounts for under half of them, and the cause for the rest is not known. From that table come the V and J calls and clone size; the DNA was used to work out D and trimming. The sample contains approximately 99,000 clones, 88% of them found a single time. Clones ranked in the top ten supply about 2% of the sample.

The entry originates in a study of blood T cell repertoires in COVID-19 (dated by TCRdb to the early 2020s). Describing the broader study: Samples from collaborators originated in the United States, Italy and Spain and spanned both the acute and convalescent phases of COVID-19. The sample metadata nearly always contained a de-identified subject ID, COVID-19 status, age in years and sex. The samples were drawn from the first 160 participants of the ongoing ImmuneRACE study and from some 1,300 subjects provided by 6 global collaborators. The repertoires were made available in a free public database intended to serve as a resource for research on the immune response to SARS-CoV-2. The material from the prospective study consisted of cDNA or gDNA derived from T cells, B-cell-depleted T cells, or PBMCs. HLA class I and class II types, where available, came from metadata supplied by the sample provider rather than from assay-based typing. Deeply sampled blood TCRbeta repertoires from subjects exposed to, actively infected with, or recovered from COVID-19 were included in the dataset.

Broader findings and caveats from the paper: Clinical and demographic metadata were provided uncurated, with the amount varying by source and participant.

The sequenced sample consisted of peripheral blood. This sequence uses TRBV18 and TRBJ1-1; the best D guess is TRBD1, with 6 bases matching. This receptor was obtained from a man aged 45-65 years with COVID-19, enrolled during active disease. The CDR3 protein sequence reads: CASSPDRQTEAFF. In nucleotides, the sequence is TGTGCCAGCTCACCCGACAGGCAAACTGAAGCTTTCTTT.